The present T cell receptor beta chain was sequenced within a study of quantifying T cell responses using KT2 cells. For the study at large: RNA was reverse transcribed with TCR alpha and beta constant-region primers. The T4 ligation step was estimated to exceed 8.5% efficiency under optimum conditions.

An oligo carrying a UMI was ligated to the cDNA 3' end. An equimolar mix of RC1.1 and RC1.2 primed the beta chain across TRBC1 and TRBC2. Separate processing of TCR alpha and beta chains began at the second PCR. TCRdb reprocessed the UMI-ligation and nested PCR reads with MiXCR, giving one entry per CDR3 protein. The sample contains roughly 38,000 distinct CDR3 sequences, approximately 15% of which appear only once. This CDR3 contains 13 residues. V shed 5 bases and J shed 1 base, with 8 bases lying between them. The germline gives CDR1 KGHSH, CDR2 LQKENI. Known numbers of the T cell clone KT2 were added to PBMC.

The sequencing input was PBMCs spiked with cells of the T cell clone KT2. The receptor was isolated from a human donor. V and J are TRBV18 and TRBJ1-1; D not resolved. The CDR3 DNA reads TGTGCCAGCTCAACAGACCAGAACACTGAAGCTTTCTTT. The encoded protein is CASSTDQNTEAFF. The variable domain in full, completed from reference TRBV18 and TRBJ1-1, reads NAGVMQNPRHLVRRRGQEARLRCSPMKGHSHVYWYRQLPEEGLKFMVYLQKENIIDESGMPKERFSAEFPKEGPSILRIQQVVRGDSAAYFCASSTDQNTEAFFGQGTRLTVV.